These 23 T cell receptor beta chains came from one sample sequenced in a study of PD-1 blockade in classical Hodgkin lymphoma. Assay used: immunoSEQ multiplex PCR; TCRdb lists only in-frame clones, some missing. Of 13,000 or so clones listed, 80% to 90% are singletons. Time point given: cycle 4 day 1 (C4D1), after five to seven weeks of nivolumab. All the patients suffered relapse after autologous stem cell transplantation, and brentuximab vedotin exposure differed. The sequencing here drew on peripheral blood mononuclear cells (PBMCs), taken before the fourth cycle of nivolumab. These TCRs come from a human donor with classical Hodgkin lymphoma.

CDR3 sequence reads: CASSLLGGGPYYNEQFF. In DNA form, the CDR3 reads TGTGCCAGCAGTTTACTGGGTGGGGGCCCCTACTACAATGAGCAGTTCTTC. This chain uses TRBV28 with TRBJ2-1, with D perhaps matching TRBD1 (6 bases). Trimming removed 2 bases at V and 3 bases at J, with 17 bases between. Germline loops: CDR1 MDHEN, CDR2 SYDVKM. This CDR3 spans 17 amino acids.

CDR3 loop: CASSLGVPVSEAQPQHF. In DNA, the CDR3 is TGTGCCAGCAGCTTAGGGGTACCGGTCTCAGAGGCTCAGCCCCAGCATTTT. The rearrangement links TRBV7-8 to TRBJ1-5; D ambiguous. Germline V gene lookup returns CDR1 SGHVS and CDR2 FQNEAQ. V gave up 1 base and J gave up 6 bases, with 19 bases separating them. This CDR3 is 17 amino acids long.

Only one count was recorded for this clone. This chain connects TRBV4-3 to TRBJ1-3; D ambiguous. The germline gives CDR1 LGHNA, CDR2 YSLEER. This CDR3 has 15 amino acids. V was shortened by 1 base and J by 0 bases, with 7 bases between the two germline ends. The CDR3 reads CASSQAPSSGNTIYF. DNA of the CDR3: TGCGCCAGCAGCCAAGCTCCGAGCTCTGGAAACACCATATATTTT.

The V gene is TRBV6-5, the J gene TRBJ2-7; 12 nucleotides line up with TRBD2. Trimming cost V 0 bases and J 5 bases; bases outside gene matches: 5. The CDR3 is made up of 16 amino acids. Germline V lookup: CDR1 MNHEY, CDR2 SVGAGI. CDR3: CASSYSSSGGDHEQYF. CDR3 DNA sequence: TGTGCCAGCAGTTACTCATCTAGCGGGGGGGATCACGAGCAGTACTTC.

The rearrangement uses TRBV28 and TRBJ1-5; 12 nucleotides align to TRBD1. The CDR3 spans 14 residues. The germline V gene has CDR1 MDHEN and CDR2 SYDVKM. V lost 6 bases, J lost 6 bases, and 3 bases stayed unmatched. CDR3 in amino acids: CASRGTGGIQPQHF. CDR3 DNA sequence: TGTGCCAGCAGGGGGACAGGGGGCATTCAGCCCCAGCATTTT.

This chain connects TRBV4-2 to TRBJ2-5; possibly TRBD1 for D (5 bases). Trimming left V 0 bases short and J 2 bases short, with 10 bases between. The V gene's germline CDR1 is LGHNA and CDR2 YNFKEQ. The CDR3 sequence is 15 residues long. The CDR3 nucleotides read TGTGCCAGCAGCCAAGAAGTGACAGAGCAAGAGACCCAGTACTTC. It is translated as CASSQEVTEQETQYF.

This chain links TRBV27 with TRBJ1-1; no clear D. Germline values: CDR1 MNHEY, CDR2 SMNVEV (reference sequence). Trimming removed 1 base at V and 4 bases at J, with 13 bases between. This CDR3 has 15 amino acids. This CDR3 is CASSLFGVRFTEAFF. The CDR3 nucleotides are TGTGCCAGCAGTTTATTTGGGGTCAGGTTCACTGAAGCTTTCTTT.

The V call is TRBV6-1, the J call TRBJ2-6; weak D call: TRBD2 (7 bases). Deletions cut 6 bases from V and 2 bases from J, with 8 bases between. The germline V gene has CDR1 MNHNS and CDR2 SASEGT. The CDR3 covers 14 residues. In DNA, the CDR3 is TGTGCCAGCAGCGGGGGGCCTGGGGCCAACGTCCTGACTTTC. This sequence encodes CASSGGPGANVLTF.

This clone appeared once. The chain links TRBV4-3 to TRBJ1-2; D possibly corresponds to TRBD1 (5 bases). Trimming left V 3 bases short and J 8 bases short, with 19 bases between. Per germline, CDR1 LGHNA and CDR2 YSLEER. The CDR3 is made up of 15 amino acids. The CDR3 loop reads CASSQMTAGVEGYTF. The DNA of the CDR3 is TGCGCCAGCAGCCAGATGACAGCGGGAGTGGAAGGCTACACCTTC.

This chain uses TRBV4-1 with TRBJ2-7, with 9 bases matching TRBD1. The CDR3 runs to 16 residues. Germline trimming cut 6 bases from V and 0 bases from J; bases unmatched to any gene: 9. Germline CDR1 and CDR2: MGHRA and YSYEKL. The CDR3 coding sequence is TGCGCCAGCAGTCACCCCAACAGGGGGCCCTCCTACGAGCAGTACTTC. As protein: CASSHPNRGPSYEQYF.

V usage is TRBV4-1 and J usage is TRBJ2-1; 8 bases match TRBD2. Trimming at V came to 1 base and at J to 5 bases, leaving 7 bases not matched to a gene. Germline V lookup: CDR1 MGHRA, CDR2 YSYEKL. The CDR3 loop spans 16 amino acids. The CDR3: CASSQGRGGRNNEQFF. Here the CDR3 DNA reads TGCGCCAGCAGCCAAGGACGGGGGGGGAGGAACAATGAGCAGTTCTTC.

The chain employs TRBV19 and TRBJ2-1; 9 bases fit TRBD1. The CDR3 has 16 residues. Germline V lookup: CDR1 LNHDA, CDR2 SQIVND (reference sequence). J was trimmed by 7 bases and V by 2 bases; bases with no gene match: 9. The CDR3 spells CASSILSGQGRNEQFF. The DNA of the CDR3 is TGTGCCAGTAGTATACTTTCGGGACAGGGTAGGAATGAGCAGTTCTTC.

The CDR3 reads CASSSTDTQYF. The CDR3 bases are TGTGCCAGCAGTAGCACAGATACGCAGTATTTT. This chain joins TRBV27 and TRBJ2-3, with D hard to call. This CDR3 is 11 amino acids long. Germline assignment: CDR1 MNHEY and CDR2 SMNVEV (reference sequence). The V gene lost 5 bases and the J gene lost 0 bases, with 0 bases spanning the gap.

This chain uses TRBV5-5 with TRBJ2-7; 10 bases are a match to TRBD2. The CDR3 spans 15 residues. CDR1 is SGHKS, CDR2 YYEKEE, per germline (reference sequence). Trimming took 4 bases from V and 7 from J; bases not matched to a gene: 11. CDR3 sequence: CASSQDSGGPKEQYF. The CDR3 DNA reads TGTGCCAGCAGCCAAGATAGCGGGGGGCCCAAAGAGCAGTACTTC.

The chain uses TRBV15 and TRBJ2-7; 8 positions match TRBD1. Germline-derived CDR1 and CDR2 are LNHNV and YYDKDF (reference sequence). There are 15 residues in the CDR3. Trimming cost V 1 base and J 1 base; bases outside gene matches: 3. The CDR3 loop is CATSRGGTGSYEQYF. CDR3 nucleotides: TGTGCCACCAGCAGAGGAGGGACAGGATCCTACGAGCAGTACTTC.

The CDR3 loop reads CASSLTGGVGGYTF. DNA of the CDR3: TGTGCCAGCAGCCTCACCGGGGGAGTGGGAGGCTACACCTTC. The genes are TRBV7-3 and TRBJ1-2, with D possibly TRBD1 on 5 matching bases. The V and J ends lost 5 bases and 8 bases respectively, with 18 bases between them. CDR3 length: 14 amino acids. Germline CDR1 and CDR2: SGHTA and FQGTGA.

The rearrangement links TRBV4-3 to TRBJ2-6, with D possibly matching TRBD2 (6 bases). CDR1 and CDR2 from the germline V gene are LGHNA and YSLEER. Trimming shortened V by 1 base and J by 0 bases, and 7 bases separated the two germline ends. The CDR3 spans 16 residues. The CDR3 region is CASSQVGGSGANVLTF. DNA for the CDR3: TGCGCCAGCAGCCAAGTGGGGGGCTCTGGGGCCAACGTCCTGACTTTC.

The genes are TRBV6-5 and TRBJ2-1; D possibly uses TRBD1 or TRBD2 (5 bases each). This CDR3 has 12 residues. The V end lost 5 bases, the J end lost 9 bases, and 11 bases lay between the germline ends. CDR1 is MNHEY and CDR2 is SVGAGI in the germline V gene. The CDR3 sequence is CASSSTRGEQFF. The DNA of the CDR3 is TGTGCCAGCAGTAGCACGAGGGGTGAGCAGTTCTTC.

The CDR3 reads CASSQETYSYNSPLHF. The CDR3, as DNA: TGCGCCAGCAGCCAAGAGACCTACTCCTATAATTCACCCCTCCACTTT. The genes are TRBV4-1 and TRBJ1-6; D unclear. Germline V lookup: CDR1 MGHRA, CDR2 YSYEKL. V was pared by 0 bases and J by 0 bases, with 6 bases between. There are 16 residues in the CDR3.

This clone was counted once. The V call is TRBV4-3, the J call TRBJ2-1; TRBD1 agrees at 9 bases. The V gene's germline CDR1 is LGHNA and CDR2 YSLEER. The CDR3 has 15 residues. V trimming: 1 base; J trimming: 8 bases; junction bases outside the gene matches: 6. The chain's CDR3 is CASSQVRTGVDEQFF. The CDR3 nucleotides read TGCGCCAGCAGCCAAGTTAGGACAGGGGTTGATGAGCAGTTCTTC.

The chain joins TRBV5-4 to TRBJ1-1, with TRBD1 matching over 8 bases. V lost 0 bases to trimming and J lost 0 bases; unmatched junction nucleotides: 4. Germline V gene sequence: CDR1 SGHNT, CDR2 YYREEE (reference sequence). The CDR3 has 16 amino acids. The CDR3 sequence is CASSLDGTGMNTEAFF. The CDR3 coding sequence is TGTGCCAGCAGCTTGGACGGGACAGGTATGAACACTGAAGCTTTCTTT.

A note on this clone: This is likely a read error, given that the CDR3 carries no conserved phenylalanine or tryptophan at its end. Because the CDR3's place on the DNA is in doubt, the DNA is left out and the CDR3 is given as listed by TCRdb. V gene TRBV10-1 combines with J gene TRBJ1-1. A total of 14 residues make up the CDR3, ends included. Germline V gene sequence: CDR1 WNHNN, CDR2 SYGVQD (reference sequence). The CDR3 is CASSGSPVGGGAFR.

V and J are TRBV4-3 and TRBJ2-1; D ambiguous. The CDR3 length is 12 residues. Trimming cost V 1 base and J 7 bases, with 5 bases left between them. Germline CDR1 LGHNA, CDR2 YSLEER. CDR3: CASSQVPNEQFF. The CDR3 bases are TGCGCCAGCAGCCAAGTTCCTAATGAGCAGTTCTTC.